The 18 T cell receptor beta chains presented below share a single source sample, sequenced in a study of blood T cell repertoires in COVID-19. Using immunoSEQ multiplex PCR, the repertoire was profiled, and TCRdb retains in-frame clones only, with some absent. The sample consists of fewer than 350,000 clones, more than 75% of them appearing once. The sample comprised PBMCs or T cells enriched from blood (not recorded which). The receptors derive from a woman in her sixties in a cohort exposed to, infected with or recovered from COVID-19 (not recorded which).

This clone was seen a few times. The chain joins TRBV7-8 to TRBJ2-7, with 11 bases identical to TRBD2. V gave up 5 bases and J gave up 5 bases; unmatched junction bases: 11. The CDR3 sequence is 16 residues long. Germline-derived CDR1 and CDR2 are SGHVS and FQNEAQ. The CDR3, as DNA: TGTGCCAGCAGCCGGGGCGGTAGCGGGAGGGGAAACGAGCAGTACTTC. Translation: CASSRGGSGRGNEQYF.

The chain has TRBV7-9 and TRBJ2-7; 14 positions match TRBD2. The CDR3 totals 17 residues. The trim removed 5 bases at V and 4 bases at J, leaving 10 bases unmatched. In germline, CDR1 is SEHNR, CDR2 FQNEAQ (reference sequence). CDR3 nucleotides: TGTGCCAGCAGCCCCTACGGGACTAGCGGGAGCCCATACGAGCAGTACTTC. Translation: CASSPYGTSGSPYEQYF.

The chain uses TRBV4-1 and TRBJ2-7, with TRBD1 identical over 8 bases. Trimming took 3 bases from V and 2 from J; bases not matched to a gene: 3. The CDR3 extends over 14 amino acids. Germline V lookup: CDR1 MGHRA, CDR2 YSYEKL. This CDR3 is CASSHRDRTYEQYF. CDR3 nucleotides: TGCGCCAGCAGCCACCGGGACAGGACCTACGAGCAGTACTTC.

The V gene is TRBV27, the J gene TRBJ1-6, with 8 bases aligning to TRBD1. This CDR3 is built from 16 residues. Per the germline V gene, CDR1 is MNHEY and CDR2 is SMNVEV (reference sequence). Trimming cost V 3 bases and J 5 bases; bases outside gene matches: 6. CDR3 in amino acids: CASSLGSDRDNSPLHF. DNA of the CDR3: TGTGCCAGCAGTTTGGGATCGGACAGGGATAATTCACCCCTCCACTTT.

The DNA for the CDR3 is TGTGCCAGCAGCGCGAGGCGGCTGGGGAGTGAAAAACTGTTTTTT. The encoded protein is CASSARRLGSEKLFF. V usage is TRBV7-9 and J usage is TRBJ1-4; D gene ambiguous. Trimming removed 5 bases at V and 7 bases at J, with 17 bases between. Germline assignment: CDR1 SEHNR and CDR2 FQNEAQ (reference sequence). CDR3 length: 15 amino acids.

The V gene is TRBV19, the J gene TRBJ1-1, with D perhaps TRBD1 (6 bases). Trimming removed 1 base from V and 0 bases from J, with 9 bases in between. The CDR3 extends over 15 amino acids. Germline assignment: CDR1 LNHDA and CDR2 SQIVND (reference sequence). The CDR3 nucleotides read TGTGCCAGTAGTATAGGTAACAGGGTGAACACTGAAGCTTTCTTT. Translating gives CASSIGNRVNTEAFF.

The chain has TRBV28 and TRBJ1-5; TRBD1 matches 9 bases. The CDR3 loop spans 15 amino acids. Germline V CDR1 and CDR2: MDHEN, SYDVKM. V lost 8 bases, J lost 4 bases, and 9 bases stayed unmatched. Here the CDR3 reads CASLSGQGMNQPQHF. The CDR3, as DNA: TGTGCCAGCCTCTCCGGACAGGGGATGAATCAGCCCCAGCATTTT.

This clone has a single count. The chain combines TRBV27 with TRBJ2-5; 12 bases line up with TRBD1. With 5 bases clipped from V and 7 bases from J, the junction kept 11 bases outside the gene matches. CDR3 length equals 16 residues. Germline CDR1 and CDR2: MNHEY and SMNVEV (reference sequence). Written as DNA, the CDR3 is TGTGCCAGCAGTGCAACCGGGACAGGGGGCGTAGGGACCCAGTACTTC. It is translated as CASSATGTGGVGTQYF.

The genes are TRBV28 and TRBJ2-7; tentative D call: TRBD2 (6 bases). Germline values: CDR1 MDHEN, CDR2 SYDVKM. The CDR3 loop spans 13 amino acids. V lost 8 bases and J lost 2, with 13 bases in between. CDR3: CASAREWTYEQYF. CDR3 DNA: TGTGCCAGCGCCCGGGAGTGGACCTACGAGCAGTACTTC.

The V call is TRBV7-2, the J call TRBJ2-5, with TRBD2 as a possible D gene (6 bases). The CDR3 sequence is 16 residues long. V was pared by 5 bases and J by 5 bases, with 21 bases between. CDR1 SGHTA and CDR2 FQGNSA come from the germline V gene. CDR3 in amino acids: CASSAEGQAPEETQYF. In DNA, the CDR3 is TGTGCCAGCAGCGCGGAGGGGCAGGCCCCGGAGGAGACCCAGTACTTC.

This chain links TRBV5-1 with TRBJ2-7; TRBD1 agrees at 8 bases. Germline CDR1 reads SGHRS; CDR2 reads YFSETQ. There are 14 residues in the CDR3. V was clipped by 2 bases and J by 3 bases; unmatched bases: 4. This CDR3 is CASSFSTGGYEQYF. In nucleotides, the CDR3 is TGCGCCAGCAGCTTTTCAACAGGGGGCTACGAGCAGTACTTC.

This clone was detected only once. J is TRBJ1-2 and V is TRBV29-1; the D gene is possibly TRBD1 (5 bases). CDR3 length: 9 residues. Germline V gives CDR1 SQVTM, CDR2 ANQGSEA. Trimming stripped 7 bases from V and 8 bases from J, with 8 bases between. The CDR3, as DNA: TGCAGCGCCGACAGAGGCTACACCTTC. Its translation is CSADRGYTF.

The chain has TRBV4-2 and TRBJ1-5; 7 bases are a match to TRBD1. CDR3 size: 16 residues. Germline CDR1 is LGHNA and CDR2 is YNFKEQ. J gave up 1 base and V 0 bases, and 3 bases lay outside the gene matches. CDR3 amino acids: CASSQEGGGSNQPQHF. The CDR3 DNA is TGTGCCAGCAGCCAAGAAGGGGGCGGAAGCAATCAGCCCCAGCATTTT.

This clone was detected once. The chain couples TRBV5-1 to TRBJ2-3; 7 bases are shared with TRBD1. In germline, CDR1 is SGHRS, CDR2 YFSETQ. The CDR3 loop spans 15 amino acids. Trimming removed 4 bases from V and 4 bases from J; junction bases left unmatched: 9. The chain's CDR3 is CASSTGDGQADTQYF. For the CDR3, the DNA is TGCGCCAGCAGCACAGGGGATGGGCAAGCAGATACGCAGTATTTT.

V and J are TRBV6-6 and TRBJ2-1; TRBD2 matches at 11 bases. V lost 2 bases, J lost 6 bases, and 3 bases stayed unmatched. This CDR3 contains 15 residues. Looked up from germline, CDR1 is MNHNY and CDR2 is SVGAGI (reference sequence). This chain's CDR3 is CASSYLAGGVNEQFF. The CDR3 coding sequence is TGTGCCAGCAGTTACCTAGCGGGAGGCGTCAATGAGCAGTTCTTC.

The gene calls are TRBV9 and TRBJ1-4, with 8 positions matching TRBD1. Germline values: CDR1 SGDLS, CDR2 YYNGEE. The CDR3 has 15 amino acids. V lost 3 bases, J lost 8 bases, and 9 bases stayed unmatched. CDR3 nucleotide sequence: TGTGCCAGCAGCGGCCGTGACAGGGGAGCGGAAAAACTGTTTTTT. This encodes CASSGRDRGAEKLFF. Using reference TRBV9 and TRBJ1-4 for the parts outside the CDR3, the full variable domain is DSGVTQTPKHLITATGQRVTLRCSPRSGDLSVYWYQQSLDQGLQFLIQYYNGEERAKGNILERFSAQQFPDLHSELNLSSLELGDSALYFCASSGRDRGAEKLFFGSGTQLSVL.

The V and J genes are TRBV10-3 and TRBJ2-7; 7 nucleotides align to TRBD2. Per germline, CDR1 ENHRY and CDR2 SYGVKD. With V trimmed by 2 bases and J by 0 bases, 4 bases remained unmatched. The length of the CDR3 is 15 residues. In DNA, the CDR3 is TGTGCCATCAGTGAGCCAGCGGGGCACTCCTACGAGCAGTACTTC. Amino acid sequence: CAISEPAGHSYEQYF.

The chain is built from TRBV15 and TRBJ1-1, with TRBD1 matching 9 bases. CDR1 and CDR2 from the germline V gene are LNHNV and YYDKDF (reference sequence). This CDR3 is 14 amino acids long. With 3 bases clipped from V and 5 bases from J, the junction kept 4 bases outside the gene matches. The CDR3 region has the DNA TGTGCCACCAGCAGGGACAGGGGAGGGACTGAAGCTTTCTTT. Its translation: CATSRDRGGTEAFF.